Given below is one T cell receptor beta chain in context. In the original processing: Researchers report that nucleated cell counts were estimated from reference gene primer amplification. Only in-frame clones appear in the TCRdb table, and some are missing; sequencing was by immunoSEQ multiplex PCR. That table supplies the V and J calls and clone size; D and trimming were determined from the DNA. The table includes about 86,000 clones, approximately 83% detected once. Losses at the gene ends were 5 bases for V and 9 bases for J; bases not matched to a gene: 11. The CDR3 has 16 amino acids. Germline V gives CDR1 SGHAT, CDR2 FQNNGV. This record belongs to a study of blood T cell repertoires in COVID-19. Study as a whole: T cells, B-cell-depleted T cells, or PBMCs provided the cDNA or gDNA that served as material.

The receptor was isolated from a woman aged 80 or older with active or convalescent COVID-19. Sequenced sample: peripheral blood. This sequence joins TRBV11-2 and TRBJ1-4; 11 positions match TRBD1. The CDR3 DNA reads TGTGCCAGCAGCCCGTCCCTGGGACAGGGGGATCAAAAACTGTTTTTT. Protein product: CASSPSLGQGDQKLFF.